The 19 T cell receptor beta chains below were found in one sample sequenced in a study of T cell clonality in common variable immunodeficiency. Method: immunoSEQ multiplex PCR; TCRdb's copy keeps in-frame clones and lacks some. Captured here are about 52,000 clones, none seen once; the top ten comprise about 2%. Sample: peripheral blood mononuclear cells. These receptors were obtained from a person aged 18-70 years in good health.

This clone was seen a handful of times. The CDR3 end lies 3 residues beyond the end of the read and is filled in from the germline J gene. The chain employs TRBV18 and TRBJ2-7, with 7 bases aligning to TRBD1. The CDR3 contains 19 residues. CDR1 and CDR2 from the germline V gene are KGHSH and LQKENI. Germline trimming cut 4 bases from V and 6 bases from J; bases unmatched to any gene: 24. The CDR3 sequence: CASSRNTDIGLGGQSEQYF. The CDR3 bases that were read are TGTGCCAGCTCACGGAACACTGACATCGGGTTAGGGGGCCAGTCCGAG.

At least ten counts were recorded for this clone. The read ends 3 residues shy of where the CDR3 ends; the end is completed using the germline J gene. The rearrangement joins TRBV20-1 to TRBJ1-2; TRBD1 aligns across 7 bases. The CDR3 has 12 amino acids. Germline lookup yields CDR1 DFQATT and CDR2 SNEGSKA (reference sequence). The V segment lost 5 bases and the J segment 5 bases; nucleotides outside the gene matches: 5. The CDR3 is CSASGTEYGYTF. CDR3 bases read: TGCAGTGCTTCCGGGACAGAGTATGGC.

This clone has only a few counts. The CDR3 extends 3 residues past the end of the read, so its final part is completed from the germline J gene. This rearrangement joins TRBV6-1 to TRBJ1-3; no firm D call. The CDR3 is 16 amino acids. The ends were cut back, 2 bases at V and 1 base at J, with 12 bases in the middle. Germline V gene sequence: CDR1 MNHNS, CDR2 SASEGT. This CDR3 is CASSEPGKGSGNTIYF. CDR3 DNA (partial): TGTGCCAGCAGTGAACCGGGGAAGGGTTCTGGAAACACC.

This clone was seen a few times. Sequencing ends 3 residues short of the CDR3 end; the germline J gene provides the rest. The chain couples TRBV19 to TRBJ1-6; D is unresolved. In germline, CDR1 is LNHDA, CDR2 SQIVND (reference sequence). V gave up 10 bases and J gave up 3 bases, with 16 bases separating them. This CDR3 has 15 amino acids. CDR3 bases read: TGTGCCACACAAGAGTCGCCTCTCTATAATTCACCC. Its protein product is CATQESPLYNSP. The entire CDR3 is CATQESPLYNSPLHF.

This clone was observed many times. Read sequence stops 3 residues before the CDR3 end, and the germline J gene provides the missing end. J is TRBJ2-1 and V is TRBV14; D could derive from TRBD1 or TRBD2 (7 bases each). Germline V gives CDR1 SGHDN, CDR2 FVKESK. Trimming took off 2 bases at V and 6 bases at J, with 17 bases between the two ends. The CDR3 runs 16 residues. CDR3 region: CASSQMGRGLGNEQFF. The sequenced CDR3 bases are TGTGCCAGCAGCCAAATGGGGAGGGGGCTTGGCAATGAG.

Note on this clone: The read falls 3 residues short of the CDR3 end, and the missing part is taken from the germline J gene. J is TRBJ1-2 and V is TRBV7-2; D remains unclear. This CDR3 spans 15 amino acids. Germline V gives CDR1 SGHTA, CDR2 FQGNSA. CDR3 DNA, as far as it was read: TGTGCCAGCAGCTTATGGCTAGCGGGAGAAAACGAC. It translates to CASSLWLAGEND. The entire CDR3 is CASSLWLAGENDYTF. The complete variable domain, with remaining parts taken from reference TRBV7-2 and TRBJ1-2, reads GAGVSQSPSNKVTEKGKDVELRCDPISGHTALYWYRQSLGQGLEFLIYFQGNSAPDKSGLPSDRFSAERTGGSVSTLTIQRTQQEDSAVYLCASSLWLAGENDYTFGSGTRLTVV.

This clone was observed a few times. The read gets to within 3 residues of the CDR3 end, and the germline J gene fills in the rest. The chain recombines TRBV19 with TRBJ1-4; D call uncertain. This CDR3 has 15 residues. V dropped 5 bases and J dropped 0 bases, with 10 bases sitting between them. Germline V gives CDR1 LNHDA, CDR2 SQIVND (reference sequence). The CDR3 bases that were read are TGTGCCAGTAGTCTTCAACTTGCAACTAATGAAAAA. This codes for CASSLQLATNEK. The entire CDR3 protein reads CASSLQLATNEKLFF.

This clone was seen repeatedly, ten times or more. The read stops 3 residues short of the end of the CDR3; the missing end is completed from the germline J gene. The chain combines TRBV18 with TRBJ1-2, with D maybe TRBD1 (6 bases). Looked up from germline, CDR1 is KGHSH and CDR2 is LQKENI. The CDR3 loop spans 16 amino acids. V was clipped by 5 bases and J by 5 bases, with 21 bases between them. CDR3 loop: CASSSIGKGTSYGYTF. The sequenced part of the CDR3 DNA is TGTGCCAGCTCATCGATCGGTAAAGGGACAAGTTATGGC.

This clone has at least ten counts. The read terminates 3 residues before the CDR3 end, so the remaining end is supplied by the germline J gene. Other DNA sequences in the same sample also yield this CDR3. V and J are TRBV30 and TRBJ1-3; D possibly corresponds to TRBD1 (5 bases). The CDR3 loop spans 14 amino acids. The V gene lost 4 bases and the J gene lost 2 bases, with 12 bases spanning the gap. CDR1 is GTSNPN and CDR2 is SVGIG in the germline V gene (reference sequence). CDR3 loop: CAWIIGATGNTIYF. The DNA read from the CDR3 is TGTGCCTGGATTATAGGGGCGACTGGAAACACC.

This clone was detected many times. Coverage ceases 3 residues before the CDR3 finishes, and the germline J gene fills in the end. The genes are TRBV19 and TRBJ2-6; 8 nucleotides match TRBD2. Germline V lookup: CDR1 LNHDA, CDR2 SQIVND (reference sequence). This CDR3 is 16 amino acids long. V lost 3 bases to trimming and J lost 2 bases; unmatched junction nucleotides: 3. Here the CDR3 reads CASSIGGGTGANVLTF. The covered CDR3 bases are TGTGCCAGTAGTATCGGCGGGGGGACTGGGGCCAACGTC.

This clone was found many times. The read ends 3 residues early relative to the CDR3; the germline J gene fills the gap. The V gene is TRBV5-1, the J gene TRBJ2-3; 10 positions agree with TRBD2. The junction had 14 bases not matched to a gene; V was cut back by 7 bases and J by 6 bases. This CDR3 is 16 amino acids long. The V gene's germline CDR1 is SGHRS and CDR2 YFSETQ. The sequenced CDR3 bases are TGCGCCAGCTCGTTAGGTGCTAGCGGGAGCCGGGATACG. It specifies CASSLGASGSRDT. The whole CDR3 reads CASSLGASGSRDTQYF.

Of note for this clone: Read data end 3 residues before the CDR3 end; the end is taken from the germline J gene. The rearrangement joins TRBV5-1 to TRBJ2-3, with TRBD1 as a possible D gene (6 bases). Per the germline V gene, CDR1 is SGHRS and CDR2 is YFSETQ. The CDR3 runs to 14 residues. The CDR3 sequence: CASSAGTSYQPQYF. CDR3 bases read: TGCGCCAGCAGCGCCGGGACAAGTTATCAGCCG.

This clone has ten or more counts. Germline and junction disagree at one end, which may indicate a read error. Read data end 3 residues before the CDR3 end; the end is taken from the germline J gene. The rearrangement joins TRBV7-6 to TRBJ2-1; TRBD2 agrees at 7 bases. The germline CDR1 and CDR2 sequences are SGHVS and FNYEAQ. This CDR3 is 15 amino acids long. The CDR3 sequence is CASKSGESSYNEQFF. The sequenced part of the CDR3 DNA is TGTGCAAGCAAGAGCGGGGAAAGCTCCTACAATGAG.

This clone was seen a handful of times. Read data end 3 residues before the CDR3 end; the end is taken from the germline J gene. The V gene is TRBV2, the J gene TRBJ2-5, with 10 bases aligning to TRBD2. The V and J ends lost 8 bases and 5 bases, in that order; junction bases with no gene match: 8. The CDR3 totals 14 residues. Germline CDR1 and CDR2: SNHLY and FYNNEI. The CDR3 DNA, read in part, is TGTGCCAGCGGGGAGCGGGAGGGTGGCGAGACC. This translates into CASGEREGGET. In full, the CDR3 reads CASGEREGGETQYF.

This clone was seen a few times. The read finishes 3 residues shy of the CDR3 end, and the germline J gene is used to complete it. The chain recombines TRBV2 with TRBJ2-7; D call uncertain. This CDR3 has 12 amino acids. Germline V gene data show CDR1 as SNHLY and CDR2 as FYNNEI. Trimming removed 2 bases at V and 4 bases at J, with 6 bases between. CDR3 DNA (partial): TGTGCCAGCAGTGAATTAGAGTACGAG. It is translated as CASSELEYE. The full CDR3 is CASSELEYEQYF.

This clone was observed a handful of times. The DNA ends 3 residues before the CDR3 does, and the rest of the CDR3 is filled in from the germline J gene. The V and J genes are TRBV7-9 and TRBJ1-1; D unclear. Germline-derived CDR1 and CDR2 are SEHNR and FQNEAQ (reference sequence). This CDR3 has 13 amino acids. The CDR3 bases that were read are TGTGCCAGCAGCTTACCCGAGCCCACGGGA. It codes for CASSLPEPTG. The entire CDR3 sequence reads CASSLPEPTGAFF.

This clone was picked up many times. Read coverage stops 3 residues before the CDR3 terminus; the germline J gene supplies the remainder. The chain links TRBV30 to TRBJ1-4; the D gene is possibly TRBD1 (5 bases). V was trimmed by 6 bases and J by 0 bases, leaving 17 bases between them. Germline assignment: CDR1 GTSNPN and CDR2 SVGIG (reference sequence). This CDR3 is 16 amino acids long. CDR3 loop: CACPRGTMTTNEKLFF. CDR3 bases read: TGTGCCTGCCCCCGGGGGACCATGACAACTAATGAAAAA.

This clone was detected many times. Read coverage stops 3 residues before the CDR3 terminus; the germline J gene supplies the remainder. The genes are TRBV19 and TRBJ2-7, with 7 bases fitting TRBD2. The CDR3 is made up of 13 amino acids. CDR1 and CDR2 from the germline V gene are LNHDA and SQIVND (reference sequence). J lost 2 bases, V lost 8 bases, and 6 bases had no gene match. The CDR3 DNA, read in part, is TGTGCCAGTTCTGCAGGGAGGGCCTACGAG. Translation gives CASSAGRAYE. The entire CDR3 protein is CASSAGRAYEQYF.

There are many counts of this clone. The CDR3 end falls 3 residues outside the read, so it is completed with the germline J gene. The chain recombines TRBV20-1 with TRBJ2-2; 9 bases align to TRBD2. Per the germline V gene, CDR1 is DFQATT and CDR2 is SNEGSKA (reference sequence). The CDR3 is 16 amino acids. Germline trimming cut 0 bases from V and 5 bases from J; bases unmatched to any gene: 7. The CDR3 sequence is CSARDPIAGVTGELFF. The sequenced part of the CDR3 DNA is TGCAGTGCTAGAGATCCAATAGCGGGGGTAACCGGGGAG.